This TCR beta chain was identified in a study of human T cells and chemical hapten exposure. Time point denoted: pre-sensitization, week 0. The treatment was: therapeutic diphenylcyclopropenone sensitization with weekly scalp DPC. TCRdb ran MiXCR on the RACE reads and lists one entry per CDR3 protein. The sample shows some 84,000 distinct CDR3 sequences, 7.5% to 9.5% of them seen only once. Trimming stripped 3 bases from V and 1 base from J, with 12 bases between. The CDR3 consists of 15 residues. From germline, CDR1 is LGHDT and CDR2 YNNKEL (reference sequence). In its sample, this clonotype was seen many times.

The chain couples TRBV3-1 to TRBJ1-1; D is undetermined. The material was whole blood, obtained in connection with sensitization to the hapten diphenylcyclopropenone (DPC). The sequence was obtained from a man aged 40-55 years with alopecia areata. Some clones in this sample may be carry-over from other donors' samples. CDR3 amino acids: CASSQATKANTEAFF. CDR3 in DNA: TGTGCCAGCAGCCAGGCGACGAAGGCGAACACTGAAGCTTTCTTT.